The clone carrying this T cell receptor (beta chain) was seen at least ten times. The antigen is unknown. This sample is drawn from a study of T cells in Graves' hyperthyroidism and ophthalmopathy. Study-wide results and caveats: Through a model of 13 V-J features, ophthalmopathy was separated from stable hyperthyroidism. Most clonotypes that expanded in the thyroid above 0.001 also showed up in blood.

RNA transcripts served as the template for amplifying TCR beta CDR3 regions. The HTBI primer set served for first-round RT-PCR of the TCR CDR3. MiXCR, run by TCRdb on the multiplex PCR reads, gives a single entry per CDR3 protein. The sample lists around 340,000 distinct CDR3 sequences; approximately 16% were seen once. There are 14 residues in the CDR3. With 3 bases removed from V and 7 bases from J, the gap between germline ends came to 13 bases. Germline V gene lookup returns CDR1 SGHVS and CDR2 FQNEAQ. This chain links TRBV7-8 with TRBJ2-4; no clear D. The source of this sequence is a man aged 25 to 40 with Graves' hyperthyroidism. What was sequenced was blood. CDR3 residues: CASSFRPVVNIQYF. CDR3 DNA: TGTGCCAGCAGCTTCCGCCCCGTAGTCAACATTCAGTACTTC.